This TCR beta chain originates from a study of CD8 T cells in Susac syndrome. Random hexamers primed reverse transcription of about 0.45 to 1 ug RNA. It was immunoSEQ multiplex PCR that amplified TCR beta CDR3 across 54 Vbeta and 13 Jbeta. TCRdb re-called the immunoSEQ multiplex PCR reads through MiXCR, storing one row per CDR3 protein. The table includes 95,000 to 150,000 distinct CDR3 sequences, roughly 94% detected once. Germline V gene lookup returns CDR1 LNHDA and CDR2 SQIVND (reference sequence). Trimming cost V 5 bases and J 4 bases; bases outside gene matches: 7. The CDR3 is made up of 14 amino acids.

This TCR came from a human donor with Susac syndrome. This chain uses TRBV19 with TRBJ1-2; 7 bases match TRBD1. Sequenced material: CD8+ T cells from PBMCs. The CDR3 is CASSPDRALYGYTF. The DNA of the CDR3 is TGTGCCAGTAGTCCCGACAGGGCGCTCTATGGCTACACCTTC.